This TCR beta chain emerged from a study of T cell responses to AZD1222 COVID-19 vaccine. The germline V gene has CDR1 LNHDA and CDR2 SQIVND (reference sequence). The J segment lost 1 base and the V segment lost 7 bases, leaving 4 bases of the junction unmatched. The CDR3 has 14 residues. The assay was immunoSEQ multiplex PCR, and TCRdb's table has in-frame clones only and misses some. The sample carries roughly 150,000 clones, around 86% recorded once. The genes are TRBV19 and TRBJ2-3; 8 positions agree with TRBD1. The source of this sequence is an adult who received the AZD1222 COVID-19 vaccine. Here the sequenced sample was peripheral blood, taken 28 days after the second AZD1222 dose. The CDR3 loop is CASTTGQGTDTQYF. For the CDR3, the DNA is TGTGCCAGTACCACGGGACAGGGCACAGATACGCAGTATTTT.